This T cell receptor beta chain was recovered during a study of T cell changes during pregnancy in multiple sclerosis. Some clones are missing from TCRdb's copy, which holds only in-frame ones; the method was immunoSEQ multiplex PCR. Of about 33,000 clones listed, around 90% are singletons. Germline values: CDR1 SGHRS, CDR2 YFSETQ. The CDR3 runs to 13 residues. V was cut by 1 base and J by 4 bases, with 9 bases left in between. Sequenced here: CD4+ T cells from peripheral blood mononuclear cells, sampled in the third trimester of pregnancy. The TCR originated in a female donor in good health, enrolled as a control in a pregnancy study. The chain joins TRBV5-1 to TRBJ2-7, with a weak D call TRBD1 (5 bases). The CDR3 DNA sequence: TGCGCCAGCAGCTTGCAGGGTGGGTACGAGCAGTACTTC. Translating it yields CASSLQGGYEQYF.